A selection of T cell receptor beta chains follows, all from one sample in a study of T cells in Graves' hyperthyroidism and ophthalmopathy. TCRdb reanalysed the multiplex PCR reads using MiXCR and keeps one entry per CDR3 protein. The repertoire has 550,000 to 600,000 distinct CDR3 sequences, approximately 15% of them found once; the top ten carry roughly 6.9%. The sequencing sample was made of blood. These receptors were obtained from a woman between 18 and 29 years old with Graves' ophthalmopathy. CDR3s include the opening cysteine and the closing phenylalanine or tryptophan. The D gene is left open where the match is weak. Clone size is not always given. Where it is, it says once, few, many or a class for expanded clones.

J: TRBJ1-4
V: TRBV20-1
D: TRBD1
size: many
CDR3: CSAPQGAGGTNEKLFF
DNA: TGCAGTGCTCCTCAGGGGGCAGGAGGAACTAATGAAAAACTGTTTTTT

J: TRBJ2-7
V: TRBV2
D: -
size: many
CDR3: CASRPREAHEQYF
DNA: TGTGCCAGCAGACCCAGGGAGGCCCACGAGCAGTACTTC

J: TRBJ2-5
V: TRBV12-3/TRBV12-4
D: TRBD1
size: many
CDR3: CASSLARDRGQGETQYF
DNA: TGTGCCAGCAGTTTAGCGCGGGACAGGGGGCAGGGAGAGACCCAGTACTTC

J: TRBJ2-7
V: TRBV12-3/TRBV12-4
D: TRBD1
size: many
CDR3: CASSPSDRGYEQYF
DNA: TGTGCCAGCAGCCCCAGCGACAGGGGCTACGAGCAGTACTTC

J: TRBJ1-1
V: TRBV7-9
D: -
size: -
CDR3: CASSLAGKSFF
DNA: TGTGCCAGCAGCTTAGCAGGGAAGTCTTTCTTT

J: TRBJ2-7
V: TRBV7-9
D: -
size: many
CDR3: CASSLARPPGKGSYEQYF
DNA: TGTGCCAGCAGCTTAGCCCGGCCTCCAGGGAAGGGTTCCTACGAGCAGTACTTC

J: TRBJ1-1
V: TRBV7-2
D: -
size: -
CDR3: CASSDWQGAEAFF
DNA: TGTGCCAGCAGCGACTGGCAGGGCGCTGAAGCTTTCTTT

J: TRBJ1-5
V: TRBV12-3/TRBV12-4
D: -
size: many
CDR3: CASGPNQPQHF
DNA: TGTGCCAGCGGACCCAATCAGCCCCAGCATTTT

J: TRBJ2-2
V: TRBV7-9
D: -
size: few
CDR3: CASSFAANRNTGELFF
DNA: TGTGCCAGCAGCTTCGCTGCAAACAGGAACACCGGGGAGCTGTTTTTT

J: TRBJ2-7
V: TRBV28
D: TRBD2
size: many
CDR3: CASSKAGPYEQYF
DNA: TGTGCCAGCTCGAAAGCGGGGCCCTACGAGCAGTACTTC

J: TRBJ1-2
V: TRBV28
D: -
size: many
CDR3: CASSLAGLGYTF
DNA: TGTGCCAGCAGTTTAGCAGGGCTTGGCTACACCTTC

J: TRBJ2-7
V: TRBV10-3
D: -
size: -
CDR3: CATTGSAAGGQYF
DNA: TGTGCCACCACAGGGTCGGCAGCCGGAGGGCAGTACTTC

J: TRBJ1-6
V: TRBV27
D: -
size: -
CDR3: CASKGGGGYNSPLHF
DNA: TGTGCCAGCAAGGGGGGCGGGGGTTATAATTCACCCCTCCACTTT

J: TRBJ2-7
V: TRBV20-1
D: -
size: many
CDR3: CSARLRGSSYEQYF
DNA: TGCAGTGCTAGGTTACGGGGTAGCTCCTACGAGCAGTACTTC

J: TRBJ1-1
V: TRBV12-5
D: -
size: many
CDR3: CASGLGGRTEAFF
DNA: TGTGCTAGTGGTTTAGGGGGGCGGACTGAAGCTTTCTTT

J: TRBJ1-4
V: TRBV20-1
D: TRBD1
size: many
CDR3: CSARGTANEKLFF
DNA: TGCAGTGCACGCGGGACAGCTAATGAAAAACTGTTTTTT

J: TRBJ1-1
V: TRBV7-9
D: -
size: many
CDR3: CASSLVGGFGENTEAFF
DNA: TGTGCCAGCAGCTTAGTAGGGGGGTTCGGAGAGAACACTGAAGCTTTCTTT

J: TRBJ1-2
V: TRBV5-5
D: TRBD1
size: many
CDR3: CASSLGGQRYGYTF
DNA: TGTGCCAGCAGCTTGGGGGGACAGCGTTATGGCTACACCTTC

J: TRBJ1-1
V: TRBV7-2
D: -
size: few
CDR3: CASSLPWGSTEAFF
DNA: TGTGCCAGCAGCTTACCTTGGGGGTCCACTGAAGCTTTCTTT

J: TRBJ2-3
V: TRBV3-1
D: -
size: many
CDR3: CASSVRDTQYF
DNA: TGTGCCAGCAGCGTTCGGGATACGCAGTATTTT

J: TRBJ2-7
V: TRBV5-8
D: -
size: many
CDR3: CASRDSETSYWGSGEQYF
DNA: TGTGCCAGCAGGGATAGCGAGACCTCTTACTGGGGCTCCGGCGAGCAGTACTTC

J: TRBJ2-1
V: TRBV29-1
D: -
size: many
CDR3: CSVSNGGQDYNEQFF
DNA: TGCAGCGTTTCCAATGGGGGTCAGGACTACAATGAGCAGTTCTTC

J: TRBJ2-2
V: TRBV5-4
D: TRBD1
size: -
CDR3: CASSPRTGRLTGELFF
DNA: TGTGCCAGCAGCCCCCGGACAGGCCGCCTCACCGGGGAGCTGTTTTTT

J: TRBJ1-3
V: TRBV11-2
D: TRBD1
size: many
CDR3: CASTKGPTGGSGNTIYF
DNA: TGTGCCAGCACCAAAGGCCCGACAGGGGGGTCTGGAAACACCATATATTTT

J: TRBJ2-3
V: TRBV12-3/TRBV12-4
D: -
size: many
CDR3: CASRPAGYTDTQYF
DNA: TGTGCCAGCCGACCGGCAGGGTACACAGATACGCAGTATTTT

J: TRBJ2-7
V: TRBV5-1
D: -
size: many
CDR3: CASSLNTNSYEQYF
DNA: TGCGCCAGCAGCTTGAACACAAACTCCTACGAGCAGTACTTC

J: TRBJ2-7
V: TRBV10-3
D: TRBD2
size: -
CDR3: CAIRGGAGGPSNEQYF
DNA: TGTGCCATCAGGGGGGGAGCGGGAGGGCCCTCAAACGAGCAGTACTTC

J: TRBJ2-3
V: TRBV20-1
D: TRBD2
size: many
CDR3: CSARELAGDADTQYF
DNA: TGCAGTGCTAGAGAACTAGCGGGAGATGCAGATACGCAGTATTTT

J: TRBJ2-5
V: TRBV7-2
D: TRBD1
size: many
CDR3: CASSLGFRTGGVQTQYF
DNA: TGTGCCAGCAGCTTAGGGTTTAGGACAGGGGGTGTACAGACCCAGTACTTC

J: TRBJ1-6
V: TRBV27
D: -
size: once
CDR3: CASSWHPLASPLHF
DNA: TGTGCCAGCAGTTGGCACCCTTTAGCTTCACCCCTCCACTTT

J: TRBJ2-1
V: TRBV3-1
D: -
size: many
CDR3: CASSQGWGSYNEQFF
DNA: TGTGCCAGCAGCCAAGGGTGGGGATCCTACAATGAGCAGTTCTTC

J: TRBJ1-5
V: TRBV2
D: TRBD1
size: -
CDR3: CASSPGSGGNQPQHF
DNA: TGTGCCAGCAGCCCCGGCTCAGGGGGCAACCAGCCCCAGCATTTT

J: TRBJ2-1
V: TRBV20-1
D: -
size: many
CDR3: CSAVYYNEQFF
DNA: TGCAGTGCCGTATACTACAATGAGCAGTTCTTC

J: TRBJ2-7
V: TRBV27
D: TRBD1
size: few
CDR3: CASSFRGTGGAGEQYF
DNA: TGTGCCAGCAGTTTTCGCGGGACAGGGGGCGCGGGGGAGCAGTACTTC

J: TRBJ2-1
V: TRBV11-2
D: TRBD2
size: many
CDR3: CASSLGLAGGYNEQFF
DNA: TGTGCCAGCAGCCTGGGACTAGCGGGAGGTTACAATGAGCAGTTCTTC

J: TRBJ2-1
V: TRBV27
D: TRBD2
size: many
CDR3: CASSSGTSARNEQFF
DNA: TGTGCCAGCAGCTCCGGGACTAGTGCCCGCAATGAGCAGTTCTTC

J: TRBJ2-7
V: TRBV25-1
D: -
size: many
CDR3: CASSELATSYEQYF
DNA: TGTGCCAGCAGTGAACTAGCGACCTCCTACGAGCAGTACTTC

J: TRBJ2-1
V: TRBV6-1
D: -
size: -
CDR3: CASGYKWSEQFF
DNA: TGTGCCAGCGGATACAAGTGGAGTGAGCAGTTCTTC

J: TRBJ2-4
V: TRBV11-2
D: -
size: many
CDR3: CASSLNRLGDIQYF
DNA: TGTGCCAGCAGCTTAAACAGGTTAGGGGACATTCAGTACTTC

J: TRBJ1-2
V: TRBV2
D: -
size: many
CDR3: CASSEDSFNYGYTF
DNA: TGTGCCAGCAGTGAGGACAGTTTCAACTATGGCTACACCTTC

J: TRBJ1-2
V: TRBV28
D: -
size: many
CDR3: CASSLRIGRRYGYTF
DNA: TGTGCCAGCAGTTTAAGGATCGGTAGACGCTATGGCTACACCTTC

J: TRBJ2-7
V: TRBV3-1
D: TRBD2
size: -
CDR3: CASSLGLAGPPDYEQYF
DNA: TGTGCCAGCAGCCTTGGACTAGCGGGTCCTCCCGACTACGAGCAGTACTTC

J: TRBJ2-3
V: TRBV24-1
D: -
size: few
CDR3: CVTSGNSGTDTQYF
DNA: TGTGTCACCAGTGGTAACAGCGGCACAGATACGCAGTATTTT

J: TRBJ2-7
V: TRBV5-5
D: TRBD2
size: -
CDR3: CASSLRRTSGSYEQYF
DNA: TGTGCCAGCAGCTTGCGTCGGACTAGCGGGAGTTACGAGCAGTACTTC

J: TRBJ2-3
V: TRBV27
D: -
size: many
CDR3: CATQQGGTDTQYF
DNA: TGTGCCACCCAACAGGGTGGCACAGATACGCAGTATTTT

J: TRBJ2-7
V: TRBV2
D: -
size: many
CDR3: CASRRTDKLGYEQYF
DNA: TGTGCCAGCAGACGGACCGACAAACTAGGGTACGAGCAGTACTTC

J: TRBJ2-3
V: TRBV15
D: TRBD1
size: -
CDR3: CATGTRQGSTDTQYF
DNA: TGTGCCACCGGCACCAGACAGGGGAGCACAGATACGCAGTATTTT

J: TRBJ2-5
V: TRBV4-1
D: -
size: -
CDR3: CASSQDQGASGTQETQYF
DNA: TGCGCCAGCAGCCAAGATCAGGGGGCTAGCGGGACCCAAGAGACCCAGTACTTC

J: TRBJ1-5
V: TRBV7-9
D: TRBD1
size: few
CDR3: CASSSDRENQPQHF
DNA: TGTGCCAGCAGCTCCGACAGGGAGAATCAGCCCCAGCATTTT

J: TRBJ2-7
V: TRBV4-3
D: TRBD2
size: few
CDR3: CASSLGLAGGLRESEQYF
DNA: TGCGCCAGCAGCCTGGGACTAGCGGGAGGGCTTCGCGAGTCCGAGCAGTACTTC

J: TRBJ1-2
V: TRBV7-2
D: -
size: many
CDR3: CASSFGAYYDGYTF
DNA: TGTGCCAGCAGCTTTGGGGCCTACTATGATGGCTACACCTTC

J: TRBJ2-1
V: TRBV7-9
D: TRBD2
size: many
CDR3: CASRRTGTSGSYNEQFF
DNA: TGTGCCAGCAGGCGAACCGGGACTAGCGGGTCCTACAATGAGCAGTTCTTC

J: TRBJ2-3
V: TRBV9
D: -
size: -
CDR3: CASSVAPRSSDTQYF
DNA: TGTGCCAGCAGCGTAGCCCCCAGGAGCTCAGATACGCAGTATTTT

J: TRBJ2-7
V: TRBV19
D: -
size: -
CDR3: CASSSPPDLYEQYF
DNA: TGTGCCAGTAGTTCCCCCCCGGACCTCTACGAGCAGTACTTC